This TCR beta chain was identified in a study of shared T cell receptors in the human thymus. The table came from immunoSEQ multiplex PCR; TCRdb's copy has only in-frame clones and leaves some out. This table has 700,000 or so clones, over 75% appearing once. V was trimmed by 4 bases and J by 0 bases, leaving 19 bases between them. The CDR3 sequence is 18 residues long. Germline CDR1 and CDR2: SEHNR and FQNEAQ (reference sequence). A further study also used this sample, focusing on human thymus T cells.

The chain combines TRBV7-9 with TRBJ1-3, with a possible D match to TRBD1 (5 bases). The sample consisted of thymocytes. The clonotype comes from a girl in the first two years of life with a congenital heart defect. CDR3 sequence (DNA): TGTGCCAGCAGCTCACGGGGGACCGGTAGGGTCTCTGGAAACACCATATATTTT. Translating it yields CASSSRGTGRVSGNTIYF. The variable domain in full, with the rest retrieved from reference TRBV7-9 and TRBJ1-3, is DTGVSQNPRHKITKRGQNVTFRCDPISEHNRLYWYRQTLGQGPEFLTYFQNEAQLEKSRLLSDRFSAERPKGSFSTLEIQRTEQGDSAMYLCASSSRGTGRVSGNTIYFGEGSWLTVV.